This TCR beta chain was captured by sequencing in a study of identical twins. Template switching, a step in the protocol, added a universal primer site, and cDNA carried unique molecular identifiers. TCRdb re-analysed the 5' RACE reads in MiXCR, keeping a single row per CDR3 protein. This sample has 300,000 to 400,000 distinct CDR3 sequences, with approximately 8.8% found just once. Germline loops: CDR1 KGHDR, CDR2 SFDVKD. Trimming removed 5 bases from V and 6 bases from J; junction bases left unmatched: 21. The CDR3 spans 19 residues. Healthy Caucasians made up all donors. This clonotype occurred a few times. Its antigen is not known. Study findings and constraints: Cord blood's abundant beta clonotypes had fewer insertions, unlike memory repertoires.

The sequencing input was naive T cells sorted from blood. The TCR comes from a woman between 45 and 65 years old in good health. The genes are TRBV24-1 and TRBJ1-5; 7 bases map to TRBD1. This CDR3 reads CATSAQTGNPYQSAQPQHF. The CDR3 DNA reads as TGTGCCACCAGTGCCCAGACAGGGAATCCGTATCAATCTGCTCAGCCCCAGCATTTT.